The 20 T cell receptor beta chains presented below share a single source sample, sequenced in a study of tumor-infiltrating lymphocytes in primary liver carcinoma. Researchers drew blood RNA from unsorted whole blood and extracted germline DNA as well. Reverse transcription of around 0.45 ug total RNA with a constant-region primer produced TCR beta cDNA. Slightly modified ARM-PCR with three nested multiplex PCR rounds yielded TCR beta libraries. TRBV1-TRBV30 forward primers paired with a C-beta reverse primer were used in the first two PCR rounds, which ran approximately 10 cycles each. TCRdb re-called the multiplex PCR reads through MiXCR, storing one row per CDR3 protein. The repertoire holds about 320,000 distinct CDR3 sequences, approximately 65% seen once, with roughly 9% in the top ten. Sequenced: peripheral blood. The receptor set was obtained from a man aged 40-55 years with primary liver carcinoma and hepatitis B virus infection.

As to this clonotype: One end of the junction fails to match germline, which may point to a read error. CDR3 sequence: CASSVLAGALVDEQIF. The CDR3 nucleotides read TGTGCCAGCAGCGTTTTAGCAGGAGCACTGGTCGATGAGCAGATCTTC. J is TRBJ2-1 and V is TRBV11-2, with D hard to call. The CDR3 has 16 amino acids. Germline values: CDR1 SGHAT, CDR2 FQNNGV.

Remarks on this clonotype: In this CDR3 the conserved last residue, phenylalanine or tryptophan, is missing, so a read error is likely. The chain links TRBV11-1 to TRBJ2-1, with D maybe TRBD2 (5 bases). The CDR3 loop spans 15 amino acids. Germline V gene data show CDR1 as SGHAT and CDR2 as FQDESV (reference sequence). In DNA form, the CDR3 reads TGTGCTAGCAGCGACTCTAGCTCATCTTACAATGAGCAGTTCCTC. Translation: CASSDSSSSYNEQFL.

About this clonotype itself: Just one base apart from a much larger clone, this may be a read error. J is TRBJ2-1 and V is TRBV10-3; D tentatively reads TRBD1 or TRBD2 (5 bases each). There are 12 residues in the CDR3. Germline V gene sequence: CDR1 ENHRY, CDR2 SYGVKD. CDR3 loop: CVTQRGDNEQFF. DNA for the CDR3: TGTGTCACTCAGAGGGGAGACAATGAGCAGTTCTTC.

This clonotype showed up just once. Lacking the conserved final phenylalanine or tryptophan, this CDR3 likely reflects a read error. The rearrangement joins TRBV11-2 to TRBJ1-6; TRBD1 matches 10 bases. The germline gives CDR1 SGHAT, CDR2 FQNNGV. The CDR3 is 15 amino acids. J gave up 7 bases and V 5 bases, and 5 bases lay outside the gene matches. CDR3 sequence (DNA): TGTGCCAGCAGCCAAGGACAGGGGGTGAATTCACCCCTCCACCTA. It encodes CASSQGQGVNSPLHL.

The CDR3 loop is CASSPGRDLTDTQYF. The CDR3 nucleotides are TGTGCCAGCAGCCCGGGTCGGGATTTAACAGATACGCAGTATTTT. This sequence joins TRBV5-6 and TRBJ2-3; the D gene is possibly TRBD2 (5 bases). Germline-derived CDR1 and CDR2 are SGHDT and YYEEEE. Trimming took 4 bases from V and 3 from J, leaving 15 bases between them. This CDR3 region has 15 residues.

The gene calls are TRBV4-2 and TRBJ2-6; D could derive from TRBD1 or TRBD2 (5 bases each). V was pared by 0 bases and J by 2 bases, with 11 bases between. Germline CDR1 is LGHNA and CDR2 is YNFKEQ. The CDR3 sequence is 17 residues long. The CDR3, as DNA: TGTGCCAGCAGCCAAGAGGGGACCGGCACTGGGGCCAACGTCCTGACTTTC. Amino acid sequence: CASSQEGTGTGANVLTF.

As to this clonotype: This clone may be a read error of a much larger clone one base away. The CDR3: CAGIPRPDSYNEQFF. The CDR3 region has the DNA TGTGCCGGCATTCCCCGGCCTGACTCCTACAATGAGCAGTTCTTC. The chain uses TRBV28 and TRBJ2-1; unclear D gene. Germline V gene sequence: CDR1 MDHEN, CDR2 SYDVKM. The CDR3 totals 15 residues. Trimming took off 11 bases at V and 0 bases at J, with 17 bases between the two ends.

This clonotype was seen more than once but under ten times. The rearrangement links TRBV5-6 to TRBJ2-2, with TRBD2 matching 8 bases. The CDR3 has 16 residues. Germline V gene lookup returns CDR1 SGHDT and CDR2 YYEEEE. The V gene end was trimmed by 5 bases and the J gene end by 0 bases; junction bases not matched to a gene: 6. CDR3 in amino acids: CASRDGLATNTGELFF. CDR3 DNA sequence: TGTGCCAGCAGGGATGGACTAGCTACGAACACCGGGGAGCTGTTTTTT. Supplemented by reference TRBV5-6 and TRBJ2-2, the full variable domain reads DAGVTQSPTHLIKTRGQQVTLRCSPKSGHDTVSWYQQALGQGPQFIFQYYEEEERQRGNFPDRFSGHQFPNYSSELNVNALLLGDSALYLCASRDGLATNTGELFFGEGSRLTVL.

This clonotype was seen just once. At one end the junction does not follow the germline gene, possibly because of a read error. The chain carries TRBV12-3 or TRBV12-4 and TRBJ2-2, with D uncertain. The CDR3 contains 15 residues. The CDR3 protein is CASCLGAPLTGELFF. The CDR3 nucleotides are TGTGCCAGCTGTTTAGGAGCACCCCTCACCGGGGAGCTGTTTTTT.

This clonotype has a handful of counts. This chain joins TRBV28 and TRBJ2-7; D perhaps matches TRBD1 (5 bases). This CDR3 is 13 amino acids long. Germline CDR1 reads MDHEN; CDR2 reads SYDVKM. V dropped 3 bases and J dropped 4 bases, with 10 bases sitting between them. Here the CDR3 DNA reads TGTGCCAGCAGTTTGAACAGGCTGTACGAGCAGTACTTC. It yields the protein CASSLNRLYEQYF.

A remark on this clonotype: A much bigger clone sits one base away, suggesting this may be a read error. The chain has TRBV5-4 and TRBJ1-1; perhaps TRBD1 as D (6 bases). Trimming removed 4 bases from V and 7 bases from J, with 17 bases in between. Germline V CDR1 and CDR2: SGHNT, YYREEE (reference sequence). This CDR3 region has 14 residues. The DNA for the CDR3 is TGTGCCAGCAGCCTGCAACAGGGAGACAGTGAAGCTTTCTTT. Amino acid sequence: CASSLQQGDSEAFF. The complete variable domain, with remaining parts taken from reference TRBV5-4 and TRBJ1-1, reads ETGVTQSPTHLIKTRGQQVTLRCSSQSGHNTVSWYQQALGQGPQFIFQYYREEENGRGNFPPRFSGLQFPNYSSELNVNALELDDSALYLCASSLQQGDSEAFFGQGTRLTVV.

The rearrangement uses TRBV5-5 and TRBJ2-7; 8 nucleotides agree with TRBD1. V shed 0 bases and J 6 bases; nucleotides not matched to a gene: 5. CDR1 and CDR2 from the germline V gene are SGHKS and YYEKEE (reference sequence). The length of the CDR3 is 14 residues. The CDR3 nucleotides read TGTGCCAGCAGCTTGGGACCAGGGGGCGGCGAGCAGTACTTC. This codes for CASSLGPGGGEQYF.

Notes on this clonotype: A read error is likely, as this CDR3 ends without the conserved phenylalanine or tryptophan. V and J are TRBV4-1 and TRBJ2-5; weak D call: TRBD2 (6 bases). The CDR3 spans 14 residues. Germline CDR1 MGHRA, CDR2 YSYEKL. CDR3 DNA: TGCACCAGCAGCCAAGAGGGACTGGAGGAGACCCAGTACTTG. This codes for CTSSQEGLEETQYL.

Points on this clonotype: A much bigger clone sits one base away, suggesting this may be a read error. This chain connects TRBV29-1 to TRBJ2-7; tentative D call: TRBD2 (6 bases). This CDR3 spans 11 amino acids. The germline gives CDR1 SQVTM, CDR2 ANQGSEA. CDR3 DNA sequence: TGCCGCGTTGCTAGCGTCTACGAGCAGTACTTC. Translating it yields CRVASVYEQYF.

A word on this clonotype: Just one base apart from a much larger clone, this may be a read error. The CDR3 region is CASRVAGGSSYEQYF. The CDR3 DNA is TGTGCCAGCAGAGTAGCGGGCGGTAGCTCCTACGAGCAGTACTTC. This chain connects TRBV12-3 or TRBV12-4 to TRBJ2-7; TRBD2 agrees at 7 bases. The CDR3 contains 15 residues. The trim removed 6 bases at V and 0 bases at J, leaving 8 bases unmatched.

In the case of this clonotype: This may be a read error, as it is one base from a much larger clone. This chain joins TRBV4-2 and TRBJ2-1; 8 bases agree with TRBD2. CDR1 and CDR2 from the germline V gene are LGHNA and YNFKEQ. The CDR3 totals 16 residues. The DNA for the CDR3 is TGTGCCAGCAGCCAAGATTGGAGCGGGAGTTACATTGAGCAGTTCTTC. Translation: CASSQDWSGSYIEQFF.

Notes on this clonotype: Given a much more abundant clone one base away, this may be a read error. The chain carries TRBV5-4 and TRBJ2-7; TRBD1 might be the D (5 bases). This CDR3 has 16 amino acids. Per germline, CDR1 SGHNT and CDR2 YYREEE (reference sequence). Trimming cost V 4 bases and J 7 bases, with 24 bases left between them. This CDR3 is CASSPKADSAPPEQYF. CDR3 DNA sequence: TGTGCCAGCAGCCCTAAAGCCGACAGCGCTCCTCCGGAGCAGTACTTC.

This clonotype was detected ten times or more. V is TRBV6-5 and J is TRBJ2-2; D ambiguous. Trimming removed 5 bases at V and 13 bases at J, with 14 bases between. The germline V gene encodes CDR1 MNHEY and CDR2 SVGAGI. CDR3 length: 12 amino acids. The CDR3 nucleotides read TGTGCCAGCAGTCGCCGTGGAGAAGCGCTGTTTTTT. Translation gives CASSRRGEALFF.

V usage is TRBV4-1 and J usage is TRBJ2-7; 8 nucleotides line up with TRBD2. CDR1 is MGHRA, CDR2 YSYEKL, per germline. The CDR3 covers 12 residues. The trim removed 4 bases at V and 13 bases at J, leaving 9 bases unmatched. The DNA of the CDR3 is TGCGCCAGCAGCCGTAGCCGACTAGCGCGCTACTTC. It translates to CASSRSRLARYF.

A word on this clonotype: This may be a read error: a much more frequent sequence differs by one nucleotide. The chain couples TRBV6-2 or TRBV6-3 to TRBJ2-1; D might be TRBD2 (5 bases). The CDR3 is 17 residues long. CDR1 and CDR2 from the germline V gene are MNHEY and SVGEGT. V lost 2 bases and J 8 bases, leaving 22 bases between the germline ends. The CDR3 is CASSYPPGDYLGDEQFF. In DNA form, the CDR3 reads TGTGCCAGCAGTTACCCCCCAGGAGACTACCTAGGCGATGAGCAGTTCTTC.